This T cell receptor beta chain was found in a study of cytomegalovirus exposure and HLA in healthy donors. Trimming took 2 bases from V and 3 from J, leaving 8 bases between them. The CDR3 contains 13 residues. From germline, CDR1 is MNHNS and CDR2 SASEGT. On this clone: Its antigen remains unidentified.

It was with 60 Vbeta and 13 Jbeta primers that the PCR ran. Generated by immunoSEQ multiplex PCR, the TCRdb table keeps only in-frame clones and is missing some. The table lists around 75,000 clones. General observations from the study: Indistinguishability led to the exclusion of some V segments, TRBV6-2 and TRBV6-3 included. In terms of immune exposure information, only CMV serostatus was available. High sensitivity and specificity were reportedly achieved when the classifier diagnosed cytomegalovirus status.

The chain carries TRBV6-1 and TRBJ2-7; D gene uncertain. The clonotype was recovered from a man aged 45-65 years in good health and CMV-seropositive. The source material was PBMCs. The CDR3, as DNA: TGTGCCAGCAGTGAAACCACAGACTACGAGCAGTACTTC. Its translation is CASSETTDYEQYF.